This T cell receptor (beta chain) was identified during a study of radiation and T cells in renal cell carcinoma. About the study: Nephrectomy followed 15 Gy stereotactic body radiation by 4 weeks.

V was clipped by 0 bases and J by 6 bases, with 9 bases between them. The CDR3 loop spans 13 amino acids. The V gene's germline CDR1 is SGHDN and CDR2 FVKESK. Repertoires were generated with immunoSEQ multiplex PCR, while TCRdb's copy carries only in-frame clones and drops some. This sample carries 95,000 or so clones, around 88% of them seen once, and the ten largest clones take under 9.5%. The time point here: baseline pretreatment blood. This sample's treatment: 15 Gy SBRT to primary tumor, nephrectomy 4 weeks later. The tumor was a clear cell renal cell carcinoma. On this clone itself: Its matching antigen is unknown.

Findings and limits, study-wide: Top tumor clonotypes rose in blood 2 weeks post-radiation, then contracted.

The origin of this receptor is a middle-aged man with renal cell carcinoma. The gene calls are TRBV14 and TRBJ2-7, with D uncertain. This material consisted of blood, taken from a patient whose treatment included radiotherapy and nephrectomy. CDR3 sequence reads: CASSQDQVSEQYF. The DNA for the CDR3 is TGTGCCAGCAGCCAAGATCAAGTCAGCGAGCAGTACTTC.